The 32 T cell receptor beta chains in this list originate from one sample, sequenced in a study of blood T cell repertoires in COVID-19. Produced via immunoSEQ multiplex PCR; TCRdb's table is partial and in-frame only. The sample records approximately 140,000 clones, about nine tenths being singletons. The sample was peripheral blood. Source of these receptors: a human donor in a cohort sampled during active COVID-19.

The V call is TRBV19, the J call TRBJ2-7; 8 bases fit TRBD1. Per the germline V gene, CDR1 is LNHDA and CDR2 is SQIVND (reference sequence). The length of the CDR3 is 14 residues. V lost 6 bases to trimming and J lost 3 bases; unmatched junction nucleotides: 7. The CDR3, as DNA: TGTGCCAGTAGCGGACAGGGTTATGACTACGAGCAGTACTTC. Translation gives CASSGQGYDYEQYF.

This clone was recorded a few times. The same CDR3 arises from other DNA sequences in this sample as well. The CDR3 bases are TGTGCCAGCAGCGTATCCCCAGACAGGGATCAGCCCCAGCATTTT. It specifies CASSVSPDRDQPQHF. This chain links TRBV9 with TRBJ1-5; TRBD1 matches at 7 bases. This CDR3 has 15 residues. Germline loops: CDR1 SGDLS, CDR2 YYNGEE. The V segment lost 1 base and the J segment 5 bases; nucleotides outside the gene matches: 6.

This clone showed up just once. The chain recombines TRBV28 with TRBJ2-1, with 7 nucleotides matching TRBD2. V dropped 6 bases and J dropped 0; count of bases not matched to a gene: 5. The germline V gene has CDR1 MDHEN and CDR2 SYDVKM. This CDR3 is built from 15 residues. This chain's CDR3 is CASSRGGSSYNEQFF. In DNA, the CDR3 is TGTGCCAGCAGCCGGGGCGGGAGCTCCTACAATGAGCAGTTCTTC.

The CDR3 spells CASSPPLGSNQPQHF. Here the CDR3 DNA reads TGTGCCAGCAGTCCGCCCCTCGGGAGCAATCAGCCCCAGCATTTT. The V and J genes are TRBV6-5 and TRBJ1-5; D is ambiguous. The length of the CDR3 is 15 residues. V was cut by 5 bases and J by 1 base, with 12 bases left in between. CDR1 is MNHEY, CDR2 SVGAGI, per germline.

The chain couples TRBV5-5 to TRBJ2-3; D is perhaps TRBD1 (6 bases). CDR1 and CDR2 (germline): SGHKS, YYEKEE (reference sequence). The CDR3 runs to 13 residues. Deletions cut 0 bases from V and 4 bases from J, with 6 bases between. Here the CDR3 reads CASSLGTADTQYF. In DNA, the CDR3 is TGTGCCAGCAGCTTGGGGACAGCAGATACGCAGTATTTT.

CDR3 coding DNA: TGTGCCAGCAGGACCCTAGCGGGGGGGAGGAATGAGCAGTTCTTC. Protein sequence: CASRTLAGGRNEQFF. The chain joins TRBV28 to TRBJ2-1, with 12 bases fitting TRBD2. With V trimmed by 6 bases and J by 7 bases, 7 bases remained unmatched. CDR1 and CDR2 (germline): MDHEN, SYDVKM. The CDR3 contains 15 residues.

V gene TRBV7-9 combines with J gene TRBJ1-5, with D unresolved. The CDR3 spans 18 residues. Deletions cut 8 bases from V and 7 bases from J, with 30 bases between. Germline V lookup: CDR1 SEHNR, CDR2 FQNEAQ (reference sequence). The CDR3 reads CASGGDVEGRRADQPQHF. The CDR3 region has the DNA TGTGCCAGCGGAGGTGATGTGGAGGGCCGGAGGGCCGACCAGCCCCAGCATTTT.

This chain links TRBV6-5 with TRBJ2-3; TRBD1 matches at 11 bases. Trimming removed 4 bases from V and 6 bases from J; junction bases left unmatched: 6. In germline, CDR1 is MNHEY, CDR2 SVGAGI. CDR3 length: 15 amino acids. CDR3 region: CASSSGTGGGDTQYF. The DNA of the CDR3 is TGTGCCAGCAGTTCTGGGACAGGGGGAGGCGATACGCAGTATTTT.

V is TRBV7-9 and J is TRBJ2-7; weak D call: TRBD2 (5 bases). The germline V gene encodes CDR1 SEHNR and CDR2 FQNEAQ (reference sequence). The CDR3 is 14 residues long. The V end lost 7 bases, the J end lost 2 bases, and 15 bases lay between the germline ends. The CDR3 nucleotides are TGTGCCAGCATAGGAGGCAGCGCCGCCTACGAGCAGTACTTC. It specifies CASIGGSAAYEQYF.

This chain uses TRBV5-1 with TRBJ2-3; 8 bases fit TRBD2. This CDR3 has 16 amino acids. After removal of 0 bases from V and 2 bases from J, the junction contained 5 bases not matched to a gene. CDR1 is SGHRS and CDR2 is YFSETQ in the germline V gene. CDR3 amino acids: CASSLGSGAYTDTQYF. DNA for the CDR3: TGCGCCAGCAGCTTGGGTAGCGGGGCGTACACAGATACGCAGTATTTT. Filled out from reference TRBV5-1 and TRBJ2-3, the complete variable domain reads KAGVTQTPRYLIKTRGQQVTLSCSPISGHRSVSWYQQTPGQGLQFLFEYFSETQRNKGNFPGRFSGRQFSNSRSEMNVSTLELGDSALYLCASSLGSGAYTDTQYFGPGTRLTVL.

The chain combines TRBV24-1 with TRBJ2-1, with TRBD1 matching 8 bases. The CDR3 runs to 13 residues. With 4 bases clipped from V and 12 bases from J, the junction kept 7 bases outside the gene matches. The germline V gene has CDR1 KGHDR and CDR2 SFDVKD. CDR3 sequence: CATSESPGTGQFF. CDR3 coding DNA: TGTGCCACCAGTGAGTCCCCCGGGACAGGGCAGTTCTTC.

The CDR3, as DNA: TGTGCCAGCAGCCAAGTAAGCGGGGGAAACACCGGGGAGCTGTTTTTT. The encoded protein is CASSQVSGGNTGELFF. This chain joins TRBV3-1 (or the pseudogene TRBV3-2) and TRBJ2-2, with TRBD2 matching 8 bases. CDR1 and CDR2 from the germline V gene are LGHDT and YNNKEL (reference sequence). The V gene end was trimmed by 1 base and the J gene end by 2 bases; junction bases not matched to a gene: 3. This CDR3 has 16 residues.

The chain has TRBV6-5 and TRBJ1-1; TRBD1 agrees at 10 bases. Unmatched junction bases numbered 6, after V lost 6 bases and J lost 2 bases. Germline CDR1 MNHEY, CDR2 SVGAGI. There are 15 residues in the CDR3. CDR3: CASSPGQGLNTEAFF. The CDR3 nucleotides are TGTGCCAGCAGCCCGGGACAGGGGTTAAACACTGAAGCTTTCTTT.

This chain links TRBV24-1 with TRBJ2-5; possible D gene TRBD2, 6 bases. Per germline, CDR1 KGHDR and CDR2 SFDVKD. The CDR3 length is 16 residues. The V end was cut by 4 bases, the J end by 5 bases, with 19 bases between. The DNA for the CDR3 is TGTGCCACCAGTGAGGGAGGAGTAGAATATTCGGAGACCCAGTACTTC. Translating it yields CATSEGGVEYSETQYF.

The chain has TRBV12-3 or TRBV12-4 and TRBJ1-2; 8 bases line up with TRBD1. The V gene end was trimmed by 6 bases and the J gene end by 5 bases; junction bases not matched to a gene: 5. This CDR3 is built from 13 residues. The CDR3 DNA reads TGTGCCAGCAGCCCCGGGACAGGATATGGCTACACCTTC. Protein sequence: CASSPGTGYGYTF.

Remarks on this clone: A junction boundary mismatches the germline segment, possibly from a read error. The V gene is TRBV7-7, the J gene TRBJ2-6; perhaps TRBD2 as D (6 bases). In germline, CDR1 is SSHAT, CDR2 FNYEAQ (reference sequence). The CDR3 has 16 residues. CDR3: CASSERRGAGANVLTF. CDR3 sequence (DNA): TGTGCTAGCAGCGAGCGGCGGGGTGCGGGGGCCAACGTCCTGACTTTC.

This clone was detected a few times. The genes are TRBV27 and TRBJ2-7, with D perhaps matching TRBD2 (6 bases). The CDR3 is 14 residues long. Trimming removed 7 bases at V and 4 bases at J, with 17 bases between. Per the germline V gene, CDR1 is MNHEY and CDR2 is SMNVEV (reference sequence). The CDR3 bases are TGTGCCAGCAAAAGAGGAGGGGTCGATTACGAGCAGTACTTC. It encodes CASKRGGVDYEQYF.

Of note for this clone: The junction departs from the called germline gene at one end, perhaps through a read error. The chain is built from TRBV7-7 and TRBJ2-2; 9 nucleotides line up with TRBD1. There are 15 residues in the CDR3. CDR1 and CDR2 from the germline V gene are SSHAT and FNYEAQ (reference sequence). CDR3 DNA sequence: TGTGCTAGCAGCCCGGACAGGGGTAACACCGGGGAGCTGTTTTTT. Translated: CASSPDRGNTGELFF. Full variable domain (outside the CDR3, taken from reference TRBV7-7 and TRBJ2-2): GAGVSQSPRYKVTKRGQDVTLRCDPISSHATLYWYQQALGQGPEFLTYFNYEAQPDKSGLPSDRFSAERPEGSISTLTIQRTEQRDSAMYRCASSPDRGNTGELFFGEGSRLTVL.

Comments on this clone: Other DNA sequences in the same sample also yield this CDR3. The chain combines TRBV3-1 (or the pseudogene TRBV3-2) with TRBJ1-1, with TRBD1 as a possible D gene (5 bases). Germline V gene sequence: CDR1 LGHDT, CDR2 YNNKEL (reference sequence). The CDR3 is 11 residues long. The V end lost 8 bases, the J end lost 5 bases, and 9 bases lay between the germline ends. CDR3 protein: CASRGGTEAFF. The CDR3 nucleotides are TGTGCCAGCCGGGGGGGGACTGAAGCTTTCTTT.

This rearrangement joins TRBV11-2 to TRBJ2-7; 9 nucleotides match TRBD2. Germline-derived CDR1 and CDR2 are SGHAT and FQNNGV. Unmatched junction bases numbered 5, after V lost 1 base and J lost 4 bases. CDR3 length: 15 amino acids. CDR3 loop: CASSLVVSGRYEQYF. In DNA, the CDR3 is TGTGCCAGCAGCTTAGTGGTTAGCGGGAGATACGAGCAGTACTTC.

The chain is built from TRBV7-2 and TRBJ1-5, with 7 bases fitting TRBD1. The CDR3 contains 16 residues. Unmatched junction bases numbered 11, after V lost 3 bases and J lost 6 bases. CDR1 SGHTA and CDR2 FQGNSA come from the germline V gene. In DNA form, the CDR3 reads TGTGCCAGCAGCTTGGGCGACAGGGTGAGGGGTCAGCCCCAGCATTTT. Translation: CASSLGDRVRGQPQHF.

The rearrangement uses TRBV11-2 and TRBJ1-1, with TRBD1 identical over 8 bases. CDR1 is SGHAT and CDR2 is FQNNGV in the germline V gene. This CDR3 region has 18 residues. The J segment lost 2 bases and the V segment lost 0 bases, leaving 11 bases of the junction unmatched. Here the CDR3 reads CASSLDQVGTGFNTEAFF. In DNA form, the CDR3 reads TGTGCCAGCAGCTTAGATCAGGTGGGGACAGGCTTTAACACTGAAGCTTTCTTT.

The rearrangement uses TRBV6-2 or TRBV6-3 and TRBJ1-6; the match to TRBD1 covers 7 bases. The CDR3 consists of 16 residues. J lost 2 bases, V lost 2 bases, and 3 bases had no gene match. From germline, CDR1 is MNHEY and CDR2 SVGEGT. The CDR3 DNA sequence: TGTGCCAGCAGTTACGACAGGGTAGCCTATAATTCACCCCTCCACTTT. It encodes CASSYDRVAYNSPLHF.

This clone was seen only once. The chain links TRBV20-1 to TRBJ2-4, with D possibly being TRBD2 (6 bases). The CDR3 runs 16 residues. Germline V lookup: CDR1 DFQATT, CDR2 SNEGSKA (reference sequence). The germline V and J ends were trimmed by 3 bases and 0 bases, with 15 bases remaining between them. This chain's CDR3 is CSASFGTALAKNIQYF. CDR3 nucleotides: TGCAGTGCTAGTTTCGGGACTGCACTAGCCAAAAACATTCAGTACTTC.

The chain carries TRBV7-9 and TRBJ1-1; TRBD1 matches 7 bases. Per the germline V gene, CDR1 is SEHNR and CDR2 is FQNEAQ (reference sequence). V was pared by 2 bases and J by 7 bases, with 19 bases of the junction left unmatched. The CDR3 spans 18 residues. In nucleotides, the CDR3 is TGTGCCAGCAGCTTAACCAGGGGGAGCGCGCTGACCGCGAGTGAAGCTTTCTTT. Protein sequence: CASSLTRGSALTASEAFF.

V gene TRBV10-2 combines with J gene TRBJ1-2; D may be TRBD1 (6 bases). V lost 3 bases and J 4 bases, leaving 12 bases between the germline ends. The CDR3 sequence is 14 residues long. The germline V gene has CDR1 WSHSY and CDR2 SAAADI. For the CDR3, the DNA is TGCGCCAGCAGTGATATACAGGGTTCCTATGGCTACACCTTC. Its protein is CASSDIQGSYGYTF.

The chain links TRBV6-6 to TRBJ2-7; D is undetermined. The V gene's germline CDR1 is MNHNY and CDR2 SVGAGI (reference sequence). Trimming removed 4 bases from V and 3 bases from J, with 13 bases in between. This CDR3 has 14 amino acids. Here the CDR3 reads CASSSTNTYYEQYF. DNA of the CDR3: TGTGCCAGCAGTTCTACTAATACTTACTACGAGCAGTACTTC.

The rearrangement uses TRBV2 and TRBJ1-2, with D perhaps matching TRBD1 (5 bases). Germline lookup yields CDR1 SNHLY and CDR2 FYNNEI. Trimming removed 9 bases at V and 3 bases at J, with 17 bases between. The CDR3 runs 14 residues. The CDR3 sequence: CARGVSGSYYGYTF. The DNA for the CDR3 is TGTGCCAGAGGGGTTTCCGGGTCCTACTATGGCTACACCTTC. The full variable domain, its missing parts supplied by reference TRBV2 and TRBJ1-2, is EPEVTQTPSHQVTQMGQEVILRCVPISNHLYFYWYRQILGQKVEFLVSFYNNEISEKSEIFDDQFSVERPDGSNFTLKIRSTKLEDSAMYFCARGVSGSYYGYTFGSGTRLTVV.

CDR3 sequence reads: CASRAPGQGGNEQFF. CDR3 nucleotide sequence: TGTGCCAGCAGGGCTCCGGGACAGGGGGGCAATGAGCAGTTCTTC. The V gene is TRBV28, the J gene TRBJ2-1, with 11 nucleotides matching TRBD1. Germline trimming cut 6 bases from V and 6 bases from J; bases unmatched to any gene: 7. Germline V gives CDR1 MDHEN, CDR2 SYDVKM. The CDR3 consists of 15 residues.

This chain links TRBV19 with TRBJ1-1; TRBD1 matches 8 bases. Germline-derived CDR1 and CDR2 are LNHDA and SQIVND (reference sequence). CDR3 size: 15 residues. Losses at the gene ends were 4 bases for V and 1 base for J; bases not matched to a gene: 5. CDR3 sequence reads: CASSTRTGWNTEAFF. The CDR3 nucleotides are TGTGCCAGTAGTACCCGGACAGGGTGGAACACTGAAGCTTTCTTT.

The rearrangement links TRBV5-6 to TRBJ1-4; 7 nucleotides line up with TRBD1. Trimming cost V 0 bases and J 8 bases; bases outside gene matches: 1. CDR3 length equals 13 residues. Germline V gives CDR1 SGHDT, CDR2 YYEEEE. The CDR3: CASSLAGGEKLFF. The DNA for the CDR3 is TGTGCCAGCAGCTTGGCAGGGGGAGAAAAACTGTTTTTT.

This clone was detected only once. This CDR3 reads CASSFYGGDNQPQHF. The CDR3 DNA follows: TGTGCCAGCAGCTTTTACGGGGGAGACAATCAGCCCCAGCATTTT. The chain carries TRBV5-6 and TRBJ1-5; D is possibly TRBD1 (5 bases). V gave up 2 bases and J gave up 3 bases, with 12 bases separating them. Germline CDR1 reads SGHDT; CDR2 reads YYEEEE. The CDR3 is 15 residues long.